Following are 25 T cell receptor beta chains from one sample sequenced in a study of OX40 agonist ivuxolimab in advanced cancers. Method: immunoSEQ multiplex PCR; TCRdb's copy keeps in-frame clones and lacks some. The profile shows 55,000 to 90,000 clones, 80% to 90% of them singletons. The sequencing used CD4+ or CD8+ T cells sorted from blood, collected in a trial of the OX40 agonist ivuxolimab. These receptors were obtained from an adult with an advanced solid tumor such as melanoma, head and neck, liver or kidney cancer.

V gene TRBV28 combines with J gene TRBJ2-2, with TRBD2 matching 8 bases. Germline lookup yields CDR1 MDHEN and CDR2 SYDVKM. V lost 8 bases to trimming and J lost 5 bases; unmatched junction nucleotides: 10. The CDR3 length is 15 residues. CDR3 DNA sequence: TGTGCCAGCGCACTTCTTGCGGGGGGAACCGGGGAGCTGTTTTTT. Amino acid sequence: CASALLAGGTGELFF. Variable domain in full (rest from reference TRBV28 and TRBJ2-2): DVKVTQSSRYLVKRTGEKVFLECVQDMDHENMFWYRQDPGLGLRLIYFSYDVKMKEKGDIPEGYSVSREKKERFSLILESASTNQTSMYLCASALLAGGTGELFFGEGSRLTVL.

The genes are TRBV27 and TRBJ1-4; a possible D gene is TRBD1 (6 bases). This CDR3 region has 15 residues. The germline gives CDR1 MNHEY, CDR2 SMNVEV (reference sequence). The V end lost 5 bases, the J end lost 4 bases, and 14 bases lay between the germline ends. The CDR3 reads CASSLLGGDNEKLFF. The CDR3 DNA reads TGTGCCAGCAGTCTACTAGGGGGAGATAATGAAAAACTGTTTTTT.

Only a few counts were recorded for this clone. The chain couples TRBV11-3 to TRBJ2-2, with 7 nucleotides matching TRBD1. Trimming took 5 bases from V and 9 from J; bases not matched to a gene: 6. Germline CDR1 and CDR2: SGHNT and YENEEA. CDR3 length: 13 residues. The CDR3 DNA follows: TGTGCCAGCAGCACTCGACAGGGAAGGGAGCTGTTTTTT. This codes for CASSTRQGRELFF.

This clone was counted a single time. V is TRBV15 and J is TRBJ1-5; D is ambiguous. The CDR3 has 14 residues. From germline, CDR1 is LNHNV and CDR2 YYDKDF (reference sequence). The V end lost 1 base, the J end lost 7 bases, and 11 bases lay between the germline ends. The CDR3 here is CATSRAIGGQPQHF. CDR3 nucleotide sequence: TGTGCCACCAGCAGAGCAATAGGAGGCCAGCCCCAGCATTTT.

This rearrangement joins TRBV30 to TRBJ2-3, with D tentatively TRBD1 (7 bases). This CDR3 spans 13 amino acids. The V and J ends lost 2 bases and 5 bases respectively, with 11 bases between them. The germline V gene has CDR1 GTSNPN and CDR2 SVGIG (reference sequence). The DNA of the CDR3 is TGTGCCTGGAGTCGACAGGGAGGAGATACGCAGTATTTT. This translates into CAWSRQGGDTQYF.

A remark on this clone: In the same sample, other DNA sequences code for this CDR3. This chain joins TRBV5-6 and TRBJ2-5, with TRBD2 matching 8 bases. The CDR3 totals 14 residues. V lost 0 bases to trimming and J lost 2 bases; unmatched junction nucleotides: 0. Germline assignment: CDR1 SGHDT and CDR2 YYEEEE. CDR3 amino acids: CASSLGLAQETQYF. CDR3 sequence (DNA): TGTGCCAGCAGCTTGGGACTAGCGCAAGAGACCCAGTACTTC.

This sequence joins TRBV6-1 and TRBJ2-1; no firm D call. V was cut by 8 bases and J by 0 bases, with 2 bases left in between. The germline V gene encodes CDR1 MNHNS and CDR2 SASEGT. The CDR3 has 11 amino acids. DNA of the CDR3: TGTGCCAGCGGCTCCTACAATGAGCAGTTCTTC. Its translation: CASGSYNEQFF.

The V and J genes are TRBV29-1 and TRBJ2-2; TRBD1 matches 8 bases. Germline V gene sequence: CDR1 SQVTM, CDR2 ANQGSEA. V lost 3 bases to trimming and J lost 6 bases; unmatched junction nucleotides: 9. This CDR3 region has 15 residues. CDR3 nucleotide sequence: TGCAGCGTTGATACCGGACAGGGTATATCCGGGGAGCTGTTTTTT. Amino acid sequence: CSVDTGQGISGELFF.

This chain connects TRBV6-6 to TRBJ2-3; 10 bases align to TRBD1. Germline CDR1 MNHNY, CDR2 SVGAGI (reference sequence). Unmatched junction bases numbered 3, after V lost 0 bases and J lost 6 bases. The CDR3 length is 15 residues. The DNA for the CDR3 is TGTGCCAGCAGTTACTCCGGGACAGGGGCCGATACGCAGTATTTT. The encoded protein is CASSYSGTGADTQYF.

This chain uses TRBV11-3 with TRBJ2-3, with 7 bases aligning to TRBD1. The V gene's germline CDR1 is SGHNT and CDR2 YENEEA. The CDR3 contains 15 residues. V lost 2 bases to trimming and J lost 5 bases; unmatched junction nucleotides: 7. This CDR3 reads CASSLKQGMRDTQYF. CDR3 sequence (DNA): TGTGCCAGCAGCTTAAAACAGGGGATGCGAGATACGCAGTATTTT.

This chain joins TRBV5-1 and TRBJ2-1; D not resolved. V was pared by 5 bases and J by 8 bases, with 17 bases between. The CDR3 totals 14 residues. Germline values: CDR1 SGHRS, CDR2 YFSETQ. CDR3: CASRPRSDSHEQFF. The DNA of the CDR3 is TGCGCCAGCAGACCCAGATCTGATTCTCATGAGCAGTTCTTC.

In this sample, this clone turned up once. This chain links TRBV5-4 with TRBJ2-7, with TRBD1 matching 8 bases. This CDR3 is built from 14 residues. Trimming removed 1 base from V and 2 bases from J; junction bases left unmatched: 2. The germline V gene has CDR1 SGHNT and CDR2 YYREEE (reference sequence). This chain's CDR3 is CASSLRDRTYEQYF. The DNA for the CDR3 is TGTGCCAGCAGCTTGCGGGACAGGACCTACGAGCAGTACTTC.

This clone was found a few times. The chain employs TRBV2 and TRBJ1-2; 9 bases line up with TRBD1. The germline V gene encodes CDR1 SNHLY and CDR2 FYNNEI. The CDR3 length is 16 residues. V lost 2 bases and J lost 7; bases outside the gene matches: 11. CDR3 nucleotide sequence: TGTGCCAGCAGTGAAAAGGACAGGGGAAGATTCGGTGGCTACACCTTC. This encodes CASSEKDRGRFGGYTF.

The J gene is TRBJ1-6, the V gene TRBV6-6; 9 bases line up with TRBD1. The CDR3 is made up of 15 amino acids. Germline loops: CDR1 MNHNY, CDR2 SVGAGI (reference sequence). V was clipped by 6 bases and J by 7 bases; unmatched bases: 7. CDR3 amino acids: CASSTRDRANSPLHF. CDR3 DNA: TGTGCCAGCAGCACCCGGGACAGGGCAAATTCACCCCTCCACTTT.

The V gene is TRBV7-8, the J gene TRBJ1-2; D is unclear. Trimming pared 4 bases from V and 4 bases from J, leaving 7 bases between. This CDR3 contains 12 residues. CDR1 and CDR2 (germline): SGHVS, FQNEAQ. The DNA for the CDR3 is TGTGCCAGCAGCTCCTACACCTATGGCTACACCTTC. Its protein is CASSSYTYGYTF.

The chain couples TRBV20-1 to TRBJ2-7; 7 bases are shared with TRBD1. The CDR3 is made up of 11 amino acids. From germline, CDR1 is DFQATT and CDR2 SNEGSKA (reference sequence). V dropped 6 bases and J dropped 5; count of bases not matched to a gene: 4. The CDR3 region has the DNA TGCAGTGCAAGGGGGCCCAACGAGCAGTACTTC. Its translation: CSARGPNEQYF.

The V and J genes are TRBV10-2 and TRBJ2-3; 9 bases align to TRBD2. This CDR3 is 16 amino acids long. V shed 2 bases and J 6 bases; nucleotides not matched to a gene: 9. Germline CDR1 is WSHSY and CDR2 is SAAADI. The CDR3 DNA sequence: TGCGCCAGCAGTGAGCCTTTAGGCGGGAGGGCGGATACGCAGTATTTT. This translates into CASSEPLGGRADTQYF.

The rearrangement links TRBV11-2 to TRBJ2-7; D remains unclear. Per the germline V gene, CDR1 is SGHAT and CDR2 is FQNNGV. Trimming pared 5 bases from V and 6 bases from J, leaving 17 bases between. The CDR3 is 14 residues long. The CDR3 sequence: CASSPGDPRGEQYF. CDR3 nucleotides: TGTGCCAGCAGCCCCGGTGATCCTCGTGGCGAGCAGTACTTC.

The rearrangement links TRBV5-1 to TRBJ2-5; 7 nucleotides match TRBD1. V trimming: 4 bases; J trimming: 4 bases; junction bases outside the gene matches: 4. This CDR3 is built from 13 residues. The germline V gene encodes CDR1 SGHRS and CDR2 YFSETQ. The CDR3 nucleotides are TGCGCCAGCAGCATACAGGGGAGAGAGACCCAGTACTTC. Residues: CASSIQGRETQYF.

J is TRBJ2-2 and V is TRBV7-6, with D perhaps TRBD1 (6 bases). The V gene lost 1 base and the J gene lost 7 bases, with 13 bases spanning the gap. Germline V gives CDR1 SGHVS, CDR2 FNYEAQ. The CDR3 runs 15 residues. The CDR3 here is CASSLGQQGRGELFF. The CDR3 DNA reads as TGTGCCAGCAGCTTAGGACAGCAGGGGCGCGGGGAGCTGTTTTTT.

This clone was seen a few times. J is TRBJ2-7 and V is TRBV19; weak D call: TRBD1 (5 bases). Germline V gives CDR1 LNHDA, CDR2 SQIVND (reference sequence). This CDR3 comprises 14 residues. V was shortened by 1 base and J by 2 bases, with 9 bases between the two germline ends. CDR3 residues: CASSIVTGTYEQYF. For the CDR3, the DNA is TGTGCCAGTAGTATAGTAACAGGAACCTACGAGCAGTACTTC.

The chain is built from TRBV5-1 and TRBJ2-1, with TRBD1 matching 7 bases. Germline V CDR1 and CDR2: SGHRS, YFSETQ. The CDR3 is made up of 14 amino acids. V was clipped by 6 bases and J by 1 base; unmatched bases: 4. CDR3 nucleotides: TGCGCCAGCAAAAACAGGGGATCCTACAATGAGCAGTTCTTC. As protein: CASKNRGSYNEQFF. The full variable domain, in which reference TRBV5-1 and TRBJ2-1 provide the parts outside the CDR3, is KAGVTQTPRYLIKTRGQQVTLSCSPISGHRSVSWYQQTPGQGLQFLFEYFSETQRNKGNFPGRFSGRQFSNSRSEMNVSTLELGDSALYLCASKNRGSYNEQFFGPGTRLTVL.

The rearrangement joins TRBV10-3 to TRBJ1-1; a weak D match, TRBD1 (6 bases). From germline, CDR1 is ENHRY and CDR2 SYGVKD. V was pared by 3 bases and J by 3 bases, with 8 bases between. The CDR3 has 13 amino acids. The CDR3 sequence is CAISDRGYTEAFF. DNA of the CDR3: TGTGCCATCAGTGACAGGGGTTACACTGAAGCTTTCTTT.

This clone was found a few times. This chain joins TRBV5-6 and TRBJ2-1; D is possibly TRBD1 (6 bases). The CDR3 covers 14 residues. Germline V gives CDR1 SGHDT, CDR2 YYEEEE. V dropped 0 bases and J dropped 2 bases, with 6 bases sitting between them. CDR3 DNA sequence: TGTGCCAGCAGCTTGGGGGGGCCCTACAATGAGCAGTTCTTC. It is translated as CASSLGGPYNEQFF.

Details on this clone: The same CDR3 arises from other DNA sequences in this sample as well. The gene calls are TRBV10-3 and TRBJ2-1; 9 nucleotides agree with TRBD2. Germline values: CDR1 ENHRY, CDR2 SYGVKD. Losses at the gene ends were 3 bases for V and 7 bases for J; bases not matched to a gene: 4. This CDR3 is built from 14 residues. CDR3 amino acids: CAISDRSGGNEQFF. The CDR3 DNA reads TGTGCCATCAGTGATAGGAGCGGGGGGAATGAGCAGTTCTTC.